A single sample gave rise to the 32 T cell receptor beta chains below, sequenced in a study of blood T cell repertoires in COVID-19. TCRdb's copy holds only in-frame clones and misses some; the assay was immunoSEQ multiplex PCR. This table has fewer than 350,000 clones, around four fifths appearing once. The specimen sequenced was peripheral blood. The receptors shown here come from a woman aged 45-60 years with active or convalescent COVID-19.

This clone was seen once. V gene TRBV20-1 combines with J gene TRBJ2-1; a weak D match, TRBD2 (5 bases). This CDR3 has 11 residues. Trimming took 6 bases from V and 12 from J, leaving 15 bases between them. CDR1 and CDR2 from the germline V gene are DFQATT and SNEGSKA (reference sequence). This chain's CDR3 is CSALRDPGQFF. The CDR3 bases are TGCAGTGCCCTTCGGGATCCGGGGCAGTTCTTC.

The chain carries TRBV6-5 and TRBJ1-2; D is unresolved. Germline-derived CDR1 and CDR2 are MNHEY and SVGAGI. V shed 6 bases and J shed 8 bases, with 19 bases lying between them. CDR3 length equals 14 residues. The CDR3 sequence is CASSLSRPEGGYTF. The CDR3 DNA reads as TGTGCCAGCAGCCTTTCGCGACCTGAGGGAGGCTACACCTTC.

The chain carries TRBV5-1 and TRBJ1-1; tentatively, D is TRBD1 (5 bases). There are 14 residues in the CDR3. Germline CDR1 and CDR2: SGHRS and YFSETQ. Trimming removed 2 bases from V and 3 bases from J, with 11 bases in between. CDR3 sequence reads: CASSFNKGYTEAFF. In DNA form, the CDR3 reads TGCGCCAGCAGCTTTAACAAGGGGTACACTGAAGCTTTCTTT.

This chain links TRBV15 with TRBJ1-6; possibly TRBD1 for D (5 bases). In germline, CDR1 is LNHNV, CDR2 YYDKDF (reference sequence). V shed 3 bases and J shed 1 base, with 25 bases lying between them. The CDR3 runs to 21 residues. DNA for the CDR3: TGTGCCACCAGCAGGCTCCGAGGTCCAAGGGGCGCATGGTCCTATAATTCACCCCTCCACTTT. Encoded protein: CATSRLRGPRGAWSYNSPLHF.

The chain is built from TRBV2 and TRBJ2-7, with D perhaps matching TRBD1 (6 bases). The CDR3 covers 13 residues. CDR1 is SNHLY and CDR2 is FYNNEI in the germline V gene. Between the trimmed V and J ends, which lost 6 bases and 4 bases, there was a span of 13 bases. CDR3 bases: TGTGCCAGCAGACCGGGACATACATACGAGCAGTACTTC. It yields the protein CASRPGHTYEQYF.

The V call is TRBV6-1, the J call TRBJ2-5, with D perhaps matching TRBD1 (5 bases). Germline V lookup: CDR1 MNHNS, CDR2 SASEGT. The CDR3 consists of 14 residues. Trimming took 2 bases from V and 4 from J, leaving 11 bases between them. CDR3 loop: CASSESWGVETQYF. The CDR3 DNA reads as TGTGCCAGCAGTGAAAGCTGGGGCGTAGAGACCCAGTACTTC.

V gene TRBV28 combines with J gene TRBJ1-1, with 10 bases identical to TRBD1. Germline CDR1 and CDR2: MDHEN and SYDVKM. The CDR3 extends over 15 amino acids. Trimming removed 3 bases from V and 4 bases from J; junction bases left unmatched: 5. This chain's CDR3 is CASSFTGTGATEAFF. The DNA of the CDR3 is TGTGCCAGCAGTTTTACCGGGACAGGGGCCACTGAAGCTTTCTTT.

The chain carries TRBV2 and TRBJ1-1; possible D gene TRBD1, 5 bases. The CDR3 sequence is 11 residues long. CDR1 is SNHLY and CDR2 is FYNNEI in the germline V gene. V lost 9 bases to trimming and J lost 6 bases, with 11 bases between them. Here the CDR3 DNA reads TGTGCCAGGAAAGTGGGGCCTGAAGCTTTCTTT. As protein: CARKVGPEAFF. Full variable domain (outside the CDR3, taken from reference TRBV2 and TRBJ1-1): EPEVTQTPSHQVTQMGQEVILRCVPISNHLYFYWYRQILGQKVEFLVSFYNNEISEKSEIFDDQFSVERPDGSNFTLKIRSTKLEDSAMYFCARKVGPEAFFGQGTRLTVV.

The chain uses TRBV12-3 or TRBV12-4 and TRBJ1-1; a possible D gene is TRBD1 (6 bases). Trimming cost V 6 bases and J 4 bases, with 12 bases left between them. The CDR3 is 13 residues long. The CDR3: CASSRFRGTEAFF. CDR3 DNA sequence: TGTGCCAGCAGCCGGTTCAGGGGCACTGAAGCTTTCTTT.

This clone occurred a few times. This rearrangement joins TRBV5-1 to TRBJ1-1; 10 positions match TRBD1. Germline values: CDR1 SGHRS, CDR2 YFSETQ. Trimming cost V 4 bases and J 0 bases; bases outside gene matches: 9. This CDR3 spans 17 amino acids. CDR3 in amino acids: CASSIRQGAMMNTEAFF. CDR3 bases: TGCGCCAGCAGCATTCGACAGGGGGCTATGATGAACACTGAAGCTTTCTTT.

The V and J genes are TRBV3-1 (or the pseudogene TRBV3-2) and TRBJ2-1; no clear D gene. CDR3 size: 15 residues. Trimming took 1 base from V and 0 from J, leaving 7 bases between them. CDR1 is LGHDT, CDR2 YNNKEL, per germline (reference sequence). Written as DNA, the CDR3 is TGTGCCAGCAGCCAAGGCGGAGTCTCCTACAATGAGCAGTTCTTC. This translates into CASSQGGVSYNEQFF.

The rearrangement links TRBV13 to TRBJ1-2; a possible D gene is TRBD1 (5 bases). This CDR3 comprises 14 residues. Germline V gene sequence: CDR1 PRHDT, CDR2 FYEKMQ (reference sequence). Between the trimmed V and J ends, which lost 5 bases and 4 bases, there was a span of 14 bases. The CDR3 nucleotides read TGTGCCAGCAGCCTAACAGGTTTTTCCTATGGCTACACCTTC. It yields the protein CASSLTGFSYGYTF.

This chain uses TRBV29-1 with TRBJ1-2; 7 positions agree with TRBD1. The length of the CDR3 is 13 residues. V was pared by 6 bases and J by 6 bases, with 10 bases of the junction left unmatched. Germline assignment: CDR1 SQVTM and CDR2 ANQGSEA. CDR3 sequence: CSVKDRVRNGYTF. CDR3 nucleotides: TGCAGCGTGAAAGACAGGGTTCGAAATGGCTACACCTTC.

The J gene is TRBJ2-2, the V gene TRBV5-4, with 8 positions matching TRBD1. The junction had 9 bases not matched to a gene; V was cut back by 5 bases and J by 0 bases. The CDR3 has 17 residues. Germline assignment: CDR1 SGHNT and CDR2 YYREEE (reference sequence). The CDR3: CASRKNTDRANTGELFF. The CDR3 bases are TGTGCCAGCAGAAAGAACACGGACAGGGCGAACACCGGGGAGCTGTTTTTT.

The chain has TRBV11-2 and TRBJ1-1; D is possibly TRBD1 (6 bases). V lost 5 bases and J 2 bases, leaving 12 bases between the germline ends. The germline gives CDR1 SGHAT, CDR2 FQNNGV. The CDR3 has 14 residues. In DNA, the CDR3 is TGTGCCAGCAGCGGCAGGGGCGGCAACACTGAAGCTTTCTTT. Translated, it gives CASSGRGGNTEAFF.

This chain uses TRBV19 with TRBJ1-1, with 8 bases aligning to TRBD1. With V trimmed by 7 bases and J by 8 bases, 12 bases remained unmatched. The CDR3 loop spans 14 amino acids. Germline CDR1 and CDR2: LNHDA and SQIVND (reference sequence). The CDR3 coding sequence is TGTGCCAGTACCGCCTTGGACAGGGTCCAGGAAGCTTTCTTT. It is translated as CASTALDRVQEAFF. The entire variable domain, with the rest obtained from reference TRBV19 and TRBJ1-1, is as follows: DGGITQSPKYLFRKEGQNVTLSCEQNLNHDAMYWYRQDPGQGLRLIYYSQIVNDFQKGDIAEGYSVSREKKESFPLTVTSAQKNPTAFYLCASTALDRVQEAFFGQGTRLTVV.

This clone has more than one count but fewer than ten. The CDR3 DNA is TGTGCCAGCAGCTTAGGGAGCGGATCCGGGGAGCTGTTTTTT. Translating it yields CASSLGSGSGELFF. V usage is TRBV7-9 and J usage is TRBJ2-2; maybe TRBD2 (5 bases). The CDR3 totals 14 residues. The V end lost 1 base, the J end lost 6 bases, and 9 bases lay between the germline ends. CDR1 SEHNR and CDR2 FQNEAQ come from the germline V gene (reference sequence).

The rearrangement uses TRBV10-1 and TRBJ1-4; D remains unclear. Germline V gives CDR1 WNHNN, CDR2 SYGVQD (reference sequence). The V end was cut by 4 bases, the J end by 7 bases, with 10 bases between. The CDR3 is 13 amino acids. The CDR3 region is CASSGGTGEKLFF. The CDR3 coding sequence is TGCGCCAGCAGTGGAGGCACGGGTGAAAAACTGTTTTTT.

J is TRBJ2-1 and V is TRBV28, with 9 bases lining up with TRBD2. V was pared by 4 bases and J by 2 bases, with 6 bases of the junction left unmatched. The CDR3 loop spans 16 amino acids. Germline V gene data show CDR1 as MDHEN and CDR2 as SYDVKM. The CDR3 region is CASSSVGGRAYNEQFF. The CDR3, as DNA: TGTGCCAGCAGTTCAGTGGGCGGGAGGGCCTACAATGAGCAGTTCTTC.

This clone has just a few counts. V is TRBV5-4 and J is TRBJ1-2; TRBD1 might be the D (6 bases). Germline V gives CDR1 SGHNT, CDR2 YYREEE (reference sequence). Trimming stripped 1 base from V and 1 base from J, with 11 bases between. The CDR3 spans 15 residues. CDR3 residues: CASSLSAGDNYGYTF. In DNA form, the CDR3 reads TGTGCCAGCAGCTTGAGCGCAGGGGATAACTATGGCTACACCTTC.

The chain combines TRBV18 with TRBJ1-5; D remains unclear. V was pared by 5 bases and J by 6 bases, with 17 bases between. Germline lookup yields CDR1 KGHSH and CDR2 LQKENI. The length of the CDR3 is 15 residues. This CDR3 reads CASSAEIVGGQPQHF. CDR3 bases: TGTGCCAGCTCAGCAGAAATTGTTGGTGGTCAGCCCCAGCATTTT.

The chain uses TRBV11-2 and TRBJ2-6; D may be TRBD1 (5 bases). V lost 2 bases, J lost 4 bases, and 12 bases lay in between. Germline CDR1 SGHAT, CDR2 FQNNGV. The CDR3 is made up of 16 amino acids. CDR3 loop: CASSLSFGAGANVLTF. The DNA of the CDR3 is TGTGCCAGCAGCTTATCGTTTGGGGCCGGGGCCAACGTCCTGACTTTC.

This chain connects TRBV19 to TRBJ1-6, with TRBD1 as a possible D gene (5 bases). CDR3 size: 15 residues. Trimming removed 7 bases from V and 5 bases from J, with 15 bases in between. Looked up from germline, CDR1 is LNHDA and CDR2 is SQIVND (reference sequence). DNA for the CDR3: TGTGCCAGTACCTGGGAAGGGGTCCATAATTCACCCCTCCACTTT. This translates into CASTWEGVHNSPLHF.

The genes are TRBV19 and TRBJ2-5; 13 positions agree with TRBD2. This CDR3 region has 16 residues. V trimming: 6 bases; J trimming: 5 bases; junction bases outside the gene matches: 9. Germline values: CDR1 LNHDA, CDR2 SQIVND (reference sequence). The CDR3 nucleotides read TGTGCCAGTAGCCTAGGACTAGCGGGAGCCGGGGAGACCCAGTACTTC. Protein: CASSLGLAGAGETQYF.

V is TRBV3-1 (or the pseudogene TRBV3-2) and J is TRBJ2-5, with D possibly matching TRBD2 (5 bases). This CDR3 comprises 16 residues. V was cut by 7 bases and J by 4 bases, with 22 bases left in between. CDR1 LGHDT and CDR2 YNNKEL come from the germline V gene (reference sequence). CDR3 sequence: CASTRGGGAGGETQYF. The CDR3 DNA sequence: TGTGCCAGCACCCGGGGTGGTGGCGCCGGTGGAGAGACCCAGTACTTC.

This chain joins TRBV27 and TRBJ2-2; TRBD1 matches 9 bases. Germline CDR1 reads MNHEY; CDR2 reads SMNVEV (reference sequence). With V trimmed by 8 bases and J by 6 bases, 16 bases remained unmatched. CDR3 length: 17 amino acids. CDR3: CASLPLIGQGMAGELFF. CDR3 nucleotides: TGTGCCAGCCTTCCCTTAATCGGACAGGGGATGGCCGGGGAGCTGTTTTTT.

The gene calls are TRBV4-1 and TRBJ1-2; 9 bases are a match to TRBD1. The junction had 6 bases not matched to a gene; V was cut back by 0 bases and J by 7 bases. There are 15 residues in the CDR3. Germline V gene lookup returns CDR1 MGHRA and CDR2 YSYEKL. This chain's CDR3 is CASSQEIRQGVGYTF. In DNA, the CDR3 is TGCGCCAGCAGCCAAGAAATCCGACAGGGGGTTGGCTACACCTTC.

The sample holds one count of this clone. This chain uses TRBV5-1 with TRBJ1-1, with TRBD1 matching 9 bases. CDR1 and CDR2 from the germline V gene are SGHRS and YFSETQ. Losses at the gene ends were 5 bases for V and 1 base for J; bases not matched to a gene: 3. The CDR3 consists of 14 residues. The CDR3 reads CASRQGQGNTEAFF. In DNA, the CDR3 is TGCGCCAGCAGACAGGGACAGGGGAACACTGAAGCTTTCTTT. Based on the CDR3 plus reference TRBV5-1 and TRBJ1-1, the full variable domain is KAGVTQTPRYLIKTRGQQVTLSCSPISGHRSVSWYQQTPGQGLQFLFEYFSETQRNKGNFPGRFSGRQFSNSRSEMNVSTLELGDSALYLCASRQGQGNTEAFFGQGTRLTVV.

CDR3 bases: TGTGCCAGCAGCCAACCCCTCGGCGGGAGACAAGAGACCCAGTACTTC. Protein: CASSQPLGGRQETQYF. The rearrangement joins TRBV3-1 (or the pseudogene TRBV3-2) to TRBJ2-5, with 7 positions matching TRBD2. The CDR3 length is 16 residues. V was clipped by 2 bases and J by 2 bases; unmatched bases: 8. Germline V gene sequence: CDR1 LGHDT, CDR2 YNNKEL (reference sequence).

The chain carries TRBV20-1 and TRBJ2-7; tentatively, D is TRBD2 (5 bases). The CDR3 runs to 11 residues. Germline loops: CDR1 DFQATT, CDR2 SNEGSKA (reference sequence). The CDR3 DNA follows: TGCAGCTGTGAGCGGAACTACGAGCAGTACTTC. This translates into CSCERNYEQYF.

The chain carries TRBV7-2 and TRBJ1-3; 8 nucleotides line up with TRBD1. V gave up 5 bases and J gave up 1 base; unmatched junction bases: 7. Germline V gene lookup returns CDR1 SGHTA and CDR2 FQGNSA. This CDR3 is 16 amino acids long. CDR3 sequence: CASSPQQGGSGNTIYF. CDR3 bases: TGTGCCAGCAGCCCACAACAGGGGGGGTCTGGAAACACCATATATTTT.

V usage is TRBV6-1 and J usage is TRBJ2-3; D remains ambiguous. V was clipped by 4 bases and J by 0 bases, with 14 bases between them. Germline-derived CDR1 and CDR2 are MNHNS and SASEGT. The CDR3 is made up of 16 amino acids. CDR3: CASSVLVGPSTDTQYF. The CDR3 DNA reads as TGTGCCAGCAGTGTCTTGGTCGGTCCCAGCACAGATACGCAGTATTTT.